The T cell receptor (beta chain) under discussion was sequenced for a study of blood T cell repertoires in COVID-19 (dated by TCRdb to the early 2020s). With regard to the full study: Samples covering the acute and convalescent phases of COVID-19 were provided by collaborators in the United States, Italy and Spain. The material from the prospective study consisted of cDNA or gDNA derived from T cells, B-cell-depleted T cells, or PBMCs. Deeply sampled blood TCRbeta repertoires from subjects exposed to, actively infected with, or recovered from COVID-19 were included in the dataset. The repertoires were released in a freely available public database meant as a resource for research on the immune response to SARS-CoV-2. Samples came from the ongoing ImmuneRACE study (first 160 participants) plus 1,254 subjects from 6 global collaborators. A de-identified subject ID, COVID-19 status, age in years and sex were almost always included in the sample metadata. Where HLA class I and class II types were available, the types were taken from metadata supplied by the sample provider, not from assay-based typing. What the work shows at the level of the full study, not this receptor alone: How much clinical and demographic metadata was included differed by source and by participant, and the metadata was provided uncurated.

Each collaborating institution followed its own protocols to collect whole blood in K2EDTA tubes. For TCRbeta analysis, collaborators shipped samples as frozen whole blood, isolated PBMCs, or DNA extracted from either of those sample types. Including cysteine and phenylalanine, the CDR3 has 15 amino acids. Left in the record is the CDR3 DNA by itself, 45 bases read in frame from the first base. Unmatched junction bases come to 4, with V trimmed by 6 bases and J by 2 bases. Looking up the germline V gene yields CDR1 SNHLY and CDR2 FYNNEI. TCRbeta CDR3 regions were amplified from genomic DNA using the immunoSEQ Assay, a bias-controlled multiplex PCR. As for the original processing: Nucleated cell counts per sample were estimated from amplification of reference gene primers within the assay. To quantify the absolute abundance of each unique TCRbeta CDR3 rearrangement, sequence reads were collapsed and filtered. For each sample, productive Simpson clonality was calculated as the square root of Simpson's diversity index over productive rearrangements. TCRdb stores this immuneACCESS table with in-frame sequences only. Part of the clones is absent; in the studies checked, under half of the shortfall reflects unresolved V genes, and no reason is known for the rest. The DNA gave D and trimming, while V, J and clone size come from that table. The sample data list approximately 290,000 clones, and approximately 90% of these were observed just once. The leading ten clones occupy around 13% of the sample.

To note about this clone: Its specific antigen is unknown. It has no much larger one-base neighbor in the sample; base qualities were not kept.

The TCR comes from a woman aged 60-75 years with acute or convalescent COVID-19. Sequencing input: peripheral blood. The V gene is TRBV2 and the J gene is TRBJ2-6; the central 7 bases match TRBD1. The nucleotide sequence reads TGTGCCAGCAGCGAACAGGGGACTGGGGCCAACGTCCTGACTTTC. Its coded protein is CASSEQGTGANVLTF.